The clone carrying this T cell receptor beta chain was detected only a few times. Its matching antigen is unknown. These data are taken from a study of CD8 T cells in ankylosing spondylitis. TCR beta libraries were made by quantitative 5'-RACE with molecular barcodes. MiXCR was run by TCRdb on the 5' RACE reads, yielding one entry per CDR3 protein. The sample lists approximately 140,000 distinct CDR3 sequences; 7% to 10% were seen once. Study-wide findings and caveats: What appeared characteristic of ankylosing spondylitis blood was a TCR beta motif of about eight highly homologous variants. Within peripheral blood, clones linked to disease were CD8+ and relatively rare. The authors reported significant enrichment of disease-linked clones in matched ankylosing spondylitis synovial fluid.

The specimen sequenced was synovial fluid, either unsorted or a sorted T cell fraction (not recorded which). The origin of this receptor is a male donor with ankylosing spondylitis.

The CDR3 coding sequence is TGTGCCAGCAGCACGGACAGAGACACCGGGGAGCTGTTTTTT. Encoded protein: CASSTDRDTGELFF. This sequence joins TRBV11-3 and TRBJ2-2; D is perhaps TRBD1 (6 bases). Trimming took 5 bases from V and 3 from J, leaving 10 bases between them. The CDR3 has 14 residues. Germline-derived CDR1 and CDR2 are SGHNT and YENEEA.